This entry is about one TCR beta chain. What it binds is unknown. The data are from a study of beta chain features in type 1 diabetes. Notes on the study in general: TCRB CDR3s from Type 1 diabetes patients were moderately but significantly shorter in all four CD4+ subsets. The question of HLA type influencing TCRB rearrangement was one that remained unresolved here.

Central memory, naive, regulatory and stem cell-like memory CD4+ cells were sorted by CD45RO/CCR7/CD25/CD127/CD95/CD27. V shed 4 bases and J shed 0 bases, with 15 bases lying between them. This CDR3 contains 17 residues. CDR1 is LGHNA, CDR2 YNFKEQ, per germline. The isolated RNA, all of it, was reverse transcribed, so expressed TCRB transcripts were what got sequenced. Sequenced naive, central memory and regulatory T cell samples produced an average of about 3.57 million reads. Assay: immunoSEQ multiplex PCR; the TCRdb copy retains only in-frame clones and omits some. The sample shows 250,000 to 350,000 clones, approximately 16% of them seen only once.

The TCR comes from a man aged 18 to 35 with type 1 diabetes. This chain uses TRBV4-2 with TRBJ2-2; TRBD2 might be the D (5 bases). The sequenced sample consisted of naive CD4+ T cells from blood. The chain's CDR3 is CASSRRAEAPNTGELFF. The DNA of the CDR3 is TGTGCCAGCAGCCGCCGAGCGGAGGCCCCGAACACCGGGGAGCTGTTTTTT.